These 10 T cell receptor beta chains were sequenced from one sample in a study of shared clonotypes between healthy human individuals. Profiling relied on immunoSEQ multiplex PCR, and the TCRdb table lists in-frame clones only, not all of them. The sample shows about 110,000 clones, 55% to 70% of them seen only once. Sequencing used memory CD8+ T cells sorted from blood. Subset in this sample: CD45RO+ cells pooled with CCR7-negative TemRA cells. These receptors were collected from a woman in her 30s in good health.

This clone appeared many times. The chain combines TRBV15 with TRBJ1-5, with D possibly matching TRBD1 (5 bases). The CDR3 is 15 residues long. The ends were cut back, 0 bases at V and 5 bases at J, with 11 bases in the middle. The V gene's germline CDR1 is LNHNV and CDR2 YYDKDF (reference sequence). The CDR3 nucleotides are TGTGCCACCAGCAGAGACAATGGGGCAGATCAGCCCCAGCATTTT. This translates into CATSRDNGADQPQHF.

This clone was detected a few times. CDR3 DNA sequence: TGTGCCAGCAGTTACTCGGCCGTAGCTAGAGGCTACACCTTC. Translated, it gives CASSYSAVARGYTF. J is TRBJ1-2 and V is TRBV6-5; D unresolved. V lost 0 bases and J lost 8, with 13 bases in between. The germline gives CDR1 MNHEY, CDR2 SVGAGI. The CDR3 loop spans 14 amino acids.

The chain has TRBV5-6 and TRBJ1-5; D possibly corresponds to TRBD1 (5 bases). The germline gives CDR1 SGHDT, CDR2 YYEEEE. V gave up 5 bases and J gave up 4 bases, with 13 bases separating them. The CDR3 covers 14 residues. CDR3 sequence reads: CASSFRTGNQPQHF. As DNA, the CDR3 is TGTGCCAGCAGTTTTAGAACAGGAAATCAGCCCCAGCATTTT.

The chain has TRBV2 and TRBJ2-1; 7 bases agree with TRBD1. V was clipped by 6 bases and J by 6 bases; unmatched bases: 5. Germline-derived CDR1 and CDR2 are SNHLY and FYNNEI. CDR3 length equals 13 residues. CDR3 sequence: CASRAGGINEQFF. DNA of the CDR3: TGTGCCAGCAGGGCAGGGGGTATCAATGAGCAGTTCTTC.

DNA for the CDR3: TGTGCCAGCACGGGGGGATCTCGCTCTGGGGCCAACGTCCTGACTTTC. Translation: CASTGGSRSGANVLTF. The V and J genes are TRBV28 and TRBJ2-6; 7 bases map to TRBD2. V gave up 7 bases and J gave up 0 bases; unmatched junction bases: 6. The CDR3 has 16 residues. From germline, CDR1 is MDHEN and CDR2 SYDVKM.

This chain joins TRBV5-4 and TRBJ2-5; 13 bases agree with TRBD2. CDR3 size: 15 residues. Germline lookup yields CDR1 SGHNT and CDR2 YYREEE (reference sequence). Trimming cost V 3 bases and J 11 bases; bases outside gene matches: 10. CDR3 coding DNA: TGTGCCAGCAGCTCCCGGACAGGACTAGCGGGGGAGCAGTACTTC. Protein sequence: CASSSRTGLAGEQYF. Based on the CDR3 plus reference TRBV5-4 and TRBJ2-5, the full variable domain is ETGVTQSPTHLIKTRGQQVTLRCSSQSGHNTVSWYQQALGQGPQFIFQYYREEENGRGNFPPRFSGLQFPNYSSELNVNALELDDSALYLCASSSRTGLAGEQYFGPGTRLLVL.

The rearrangement joins TRBV19 to TRBJ1-3; TRBD1 matches at 8 bases. Germline CDR1 LNHDA, CDR2 SQIVND (reference sequence). The CDR3 is made up of 14 amino acids. Trimming took 3 bases from V and 8 from J; bases not matched to a gene: 6. Here the CDR3 reads CASSIRTGLDTIYF. CDR3 coding DNA: TGTGCCAGTAGTATCCGGACAGGGTTGGACACCATATATTTT.

The rearrangement links TRBV6-6 to TRBJ2-7; 7 bases agree with TRBD1. The CDR3 is made up of 14 amino acids. After removal of 9 bases from V and 2 bases from J, the junction contained 10 bases not matched to a gene. CDR1 MNHNY and CDR2 SVGAGI come from the germline V gene (reference sequence). DNA for the CDR3: TGTGCCAGTAGTCCGACAGGGAGTACCTACGAGCAGTACTTC. It specifies CASSPTGSTYEQYF.

The chain recombines TRBV5-4 with TRBJ2-1; D might be TRBD2 (6 bases). The V gene's germline CDR1 is SGHNT and CDR2 YYREEE (reference sequence). Between the trimmed V and J ends, which lost 4 bases and 8 bases, there was a span of 13 bases. The CDR3 runs to 13 residues. The CDR3 reads CASSQTRVDEQFF. In DNA form, the CDR3 reads TGTGCCAGCAGCCAGACTAGAGTGGATGAGCAGTTCTTC.

The gene calls are TRBV9 and TRBJ2-7; the D is unclear. Germline V gives CDR1 SGDLS, CDR2 YYNGEE. Trimming took off 0 bases at V and 5 bases at J, with 15 bases between the two ends. CDR3 length: 15 residues. The CDR3 here is CASSVDLGFTNEQYF. In DNA, the CDR3 is TGTGCCAGCAGCGTAGATCTGGGGTTCACAAACGAGCAGTACTTC.